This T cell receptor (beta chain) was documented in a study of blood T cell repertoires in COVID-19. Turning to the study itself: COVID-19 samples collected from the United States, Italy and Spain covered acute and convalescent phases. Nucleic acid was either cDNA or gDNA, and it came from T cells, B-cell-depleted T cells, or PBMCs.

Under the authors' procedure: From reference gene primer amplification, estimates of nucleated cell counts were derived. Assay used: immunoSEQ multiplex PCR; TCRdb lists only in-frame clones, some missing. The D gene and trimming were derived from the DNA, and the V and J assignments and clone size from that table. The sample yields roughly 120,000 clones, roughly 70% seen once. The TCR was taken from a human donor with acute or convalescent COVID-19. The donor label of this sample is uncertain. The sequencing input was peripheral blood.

CDR3: CASSEVRGTMNTEAFF. CDR3 DNA sequence: TGTGCCAGCAGTGAAGTCCGGGGTACGATGAACACTGAAGCTTTCTTT. The chain carries TRBV6-1 and TRBJ1-1, with no clear D. The V gene lost 1 base and the J gene lost 0 bases, with 12 bases spanning the gap. Per the germline V gene, CDR1 is MNHNS and CDR2 is SASEGT. This CDR3 is built from 16 residues.